This entry describes one TCR beta chain. This sample is part of a study of shared clonotypes between healthy human individuals. CD8 cells regarded as naive lacked CD45RO, were positively chosen for CCR7, and omitted terminally differentiated effector memory CD45RA+ cells. Using immunoSEQ multiplex PCR, the repertoire was profiled, and TCRdb retains in-frame clones only, with some absent. Here the sample spans approximately 1.9 million clones, roughly 93% being singletons. Germline assignment: CDR1 SGHDT and CDR2 YYEEEE. The V end lost 3 bases, the J end lost 7 bases, and 8 bases lay between the germline ends. The CDR3 spans 12 residues.

Material: naive CD8+ T cells from PBMCs. V gene TRBV5-6 combines with J gene TRBJ2-1; TRBD1 is a possible D gene (5 bases). This clonotype originated in a man aged 18 to 30 in good health. Some clones in this sample may be carry-over from other donors' samples. The CDR3: CASSSPGNEQFF. Here the CDR3 DNA reads TGTGCCAGCAGCTCCCCAGGGAATGAGCAGTTCTTC.